This T cell receptor (beta chain) is drawn from a study of blood T cell repertoires in COVID-19. Study in general: Acute-phase and convalescent COVID-19 samples originated in the United States, Italy and Spain. T cells, B-cell-depleted T cells, or PBMCs supplied cDNA or gDNA.

In the original analysis: Researchers report that nucleated cell counts were estimated from reference gene primer amplification. The repertoire was sequenced with immunoSEQ multiplex PCR; TCRdb's copy has only in-frame clones and lacks some. Clonal size and the V and J genes are those of that table, whereas D and trimming came from the DNA. The repertoire holds approximately 160,000 clones, with 77% as singletons. This receptor was obtained from a man in his 70s with acute or convalescent COVID-19. Sample: peripheral blood.

DNA of the CDR3: TGTGCCAGCAGGGAGACTGAAAACTCCTACGAGCAGTACTTC. Its protein is CASRETENSYEQYF. The V gene is TRBV7-8, the J gene TRBJ2-7, with D hard to call. Germline V gene lookup returns CDR1 SGHVS and CDR2 FQNEAQ. V lost 6 bases and J 0 bases, leaving 12 bases between the germline ends. There are 14 residues in the CDR3. The whole variable domain, remainder taken from reference TRBV7-8 and TRBJ2-7, is GAGVSQSPRYKVAKRGQDVALRCDPISGHVSLFWYQQALGQGPEFLTYFQNEAQLDKSGLPSDRFFAERPEGSVSTLKIQRTQQEDSAVYLCASRETENSYEQYFGPGTRLTVT.